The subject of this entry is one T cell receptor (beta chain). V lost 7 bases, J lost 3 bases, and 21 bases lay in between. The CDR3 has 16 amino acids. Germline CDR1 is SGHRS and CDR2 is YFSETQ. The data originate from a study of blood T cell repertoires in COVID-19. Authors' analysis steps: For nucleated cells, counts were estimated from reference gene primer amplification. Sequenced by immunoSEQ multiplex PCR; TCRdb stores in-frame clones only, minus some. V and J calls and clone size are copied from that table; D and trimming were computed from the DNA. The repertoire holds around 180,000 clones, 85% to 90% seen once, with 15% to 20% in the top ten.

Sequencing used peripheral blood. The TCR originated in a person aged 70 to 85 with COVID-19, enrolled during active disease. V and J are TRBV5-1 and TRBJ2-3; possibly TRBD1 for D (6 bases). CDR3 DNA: TGCGCCAGCGGGCGAAGCGCAGGGGTTGTAACAGATACGCAGTATTTT. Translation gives CASGRSAGVVTDTQYF.